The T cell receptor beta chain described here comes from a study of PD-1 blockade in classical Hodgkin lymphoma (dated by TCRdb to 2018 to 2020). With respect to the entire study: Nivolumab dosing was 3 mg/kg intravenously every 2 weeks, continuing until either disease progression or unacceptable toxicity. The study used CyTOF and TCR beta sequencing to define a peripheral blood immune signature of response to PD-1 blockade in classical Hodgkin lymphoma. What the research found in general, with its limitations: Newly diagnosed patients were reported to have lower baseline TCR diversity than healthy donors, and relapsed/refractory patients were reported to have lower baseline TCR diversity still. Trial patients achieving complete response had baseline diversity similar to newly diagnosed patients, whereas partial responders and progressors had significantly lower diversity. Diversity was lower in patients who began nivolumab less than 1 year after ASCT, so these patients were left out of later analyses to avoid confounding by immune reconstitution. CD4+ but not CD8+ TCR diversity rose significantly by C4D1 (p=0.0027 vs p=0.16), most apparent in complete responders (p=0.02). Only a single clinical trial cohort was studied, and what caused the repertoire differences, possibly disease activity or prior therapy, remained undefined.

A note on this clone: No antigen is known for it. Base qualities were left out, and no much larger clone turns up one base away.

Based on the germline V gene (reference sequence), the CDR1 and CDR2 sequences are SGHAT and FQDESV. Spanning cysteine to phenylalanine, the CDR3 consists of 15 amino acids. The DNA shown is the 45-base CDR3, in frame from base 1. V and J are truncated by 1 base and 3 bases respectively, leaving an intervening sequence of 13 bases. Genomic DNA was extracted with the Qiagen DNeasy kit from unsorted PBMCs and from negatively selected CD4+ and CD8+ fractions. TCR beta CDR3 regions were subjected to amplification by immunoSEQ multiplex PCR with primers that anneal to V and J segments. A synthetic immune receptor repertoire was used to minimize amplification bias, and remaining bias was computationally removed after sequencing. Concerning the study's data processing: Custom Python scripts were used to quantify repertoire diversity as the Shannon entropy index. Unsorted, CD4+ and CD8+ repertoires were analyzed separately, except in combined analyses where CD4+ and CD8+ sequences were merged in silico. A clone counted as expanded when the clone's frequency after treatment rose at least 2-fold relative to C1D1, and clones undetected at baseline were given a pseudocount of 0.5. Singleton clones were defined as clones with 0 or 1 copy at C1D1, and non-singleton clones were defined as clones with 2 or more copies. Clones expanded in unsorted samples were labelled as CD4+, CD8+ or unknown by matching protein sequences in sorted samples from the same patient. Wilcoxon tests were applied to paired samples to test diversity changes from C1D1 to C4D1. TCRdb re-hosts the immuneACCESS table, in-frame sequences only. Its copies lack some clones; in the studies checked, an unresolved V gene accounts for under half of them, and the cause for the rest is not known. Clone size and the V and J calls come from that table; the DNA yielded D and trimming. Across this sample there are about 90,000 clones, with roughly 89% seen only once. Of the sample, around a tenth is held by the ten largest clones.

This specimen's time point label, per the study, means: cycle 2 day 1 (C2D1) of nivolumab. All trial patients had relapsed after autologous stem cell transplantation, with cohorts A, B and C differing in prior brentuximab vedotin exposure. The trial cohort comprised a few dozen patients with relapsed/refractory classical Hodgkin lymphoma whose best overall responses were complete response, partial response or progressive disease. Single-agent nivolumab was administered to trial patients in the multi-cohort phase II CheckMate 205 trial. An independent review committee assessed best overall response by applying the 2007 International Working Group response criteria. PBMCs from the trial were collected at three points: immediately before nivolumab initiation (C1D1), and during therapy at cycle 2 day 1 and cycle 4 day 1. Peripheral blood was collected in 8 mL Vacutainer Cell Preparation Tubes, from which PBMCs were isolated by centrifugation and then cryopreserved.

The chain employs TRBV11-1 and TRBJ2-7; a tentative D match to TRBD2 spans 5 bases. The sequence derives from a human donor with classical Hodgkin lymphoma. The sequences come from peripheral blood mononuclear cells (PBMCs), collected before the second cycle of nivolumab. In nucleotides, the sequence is TGTGCCAGCAGCTTAGGCTCTAGCTGGTTCTACGAGCAGTACTTC. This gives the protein CASSLGSSWFYEQYF.